The clone carrying this TCR beta chain is medium-sized. Its specificity is not known. The entry originates in a study of spatial heterogeneity in lung cancer. As for time point: sample taken at primary tumor resection. General study results and limits: For expanded intratumoral alpha and beta TCRs, counts tracked tumor mutation counts.

This CDR3 is 13 amino acids long. CDR1 and CDR2 (germline): SQVTM, ANQGSEA. V was shortened by 4 bases and J by 5 bases, with 14 bases between the two germline ends. TCRdb re-called the 5' RACE reads with MiXCR, one entry per CDR3 protein. The top ten hold around 8.8% of the sample, which has under 6,500 distinct CDR3 sequences, 1% to 1.5% seen once. The clonotype was recovered from a male donor with early-stage non-small cell lung cancer. The specimen comprised lung tumor tissue, sampled at surgery. The chain links TRBV29-1 to TRBJ2-5; D remains ambiguous. The CDR3 DNA is TGCAGCGTTGTGTCCACCCCCCGGGAGACCCAGTACTTC. Protein: CSVVSTPRETQYF.